What follows describes a single T cell receptor (beta chain). The antigen remains undetermined. The data derive from a study of cytomegalovirus exposure and HLA in healthy donors. Study results and limitations: Researchers counted around 160 TCR beta chains as cytomegalovirus-associated. The classifier reportedly diagnosed cytomegalovirus status with high sensitivity and specificity. Most TCRs appeared rarely, but some public TCRs recurred in many donors.

Assay used: immunoSEQ multiplex PCR; TCRdb lists only in-frame clones, some missing. The sample has 130,000 to 150,000 clones, approximately 87% seen once. Donors came from a validation cohort of over a hundred subjects, distinct from the first 666-subject cohort. This CDR3 is 15 amino acids long. The germline V gene has CDR1 MGHRA and CDR2 YSYEKL. V lost 5 bases and J lost 0, with 13 bases in between. The chain recombines TRBV4-1 with TRBJ2-5; D unresolved. Material for sequencing was PBMCs. This TCR was sampled from a man between 18 and 29 years old in good health and CMV-seronegative. CDR3 in amino acids: CASSWRLADQETQYF. In nucleotides, the CDR3 is TGCGCCAGCAGCTGGCGGCTGGCAGACCAAGAGACCCAGTACTTC.